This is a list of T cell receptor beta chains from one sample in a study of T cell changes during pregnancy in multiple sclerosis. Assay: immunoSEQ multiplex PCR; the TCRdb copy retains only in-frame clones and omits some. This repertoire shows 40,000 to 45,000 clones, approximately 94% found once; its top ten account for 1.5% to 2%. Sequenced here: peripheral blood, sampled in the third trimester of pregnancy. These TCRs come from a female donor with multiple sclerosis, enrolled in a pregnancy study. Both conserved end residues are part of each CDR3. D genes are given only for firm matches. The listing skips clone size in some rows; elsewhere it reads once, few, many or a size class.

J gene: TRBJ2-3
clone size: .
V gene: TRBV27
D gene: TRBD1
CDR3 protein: CASSFFRTGGARDTQYF
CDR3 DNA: TGTGCCAGCAGTTTCTTCCGGACAGGGGGGGCACGGGATACGCAGTATTTT

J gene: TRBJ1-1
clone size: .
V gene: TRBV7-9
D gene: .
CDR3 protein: CASSLQLGTWNTEAFF
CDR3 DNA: TGTGCCAGCAGCTTACAATTGGGGACATGGAACACTGAAGCTTTCTTT

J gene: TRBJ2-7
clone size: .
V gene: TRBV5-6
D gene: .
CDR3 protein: CASSLPRLSGEQYF
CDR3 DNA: TGTGCCAGCAGCTTACCCCGGCTCAGCGGCGAGCAGTACTTC

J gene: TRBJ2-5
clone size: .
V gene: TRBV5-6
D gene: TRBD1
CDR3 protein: CASRATGGPQYF
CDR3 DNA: TGTGCCAGCAGAGCGACAGGGGGGCCCCAGTACTTC

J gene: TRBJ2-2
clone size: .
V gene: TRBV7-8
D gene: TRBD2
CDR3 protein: CASSTTGTSSGELFF
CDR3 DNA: TGTGCCAGCAGCACAACCGGGACTAGCTCCGGGGAGCTGTTTTTT

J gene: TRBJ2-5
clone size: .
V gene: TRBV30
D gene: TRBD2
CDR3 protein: CAWSAGSGRGETQYF
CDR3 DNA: TGTGCCTGGAGCGCGGGTAGCGGGAGAGGAGAGACCCAGTACTTC

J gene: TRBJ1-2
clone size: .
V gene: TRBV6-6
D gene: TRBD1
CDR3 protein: CASSSPGQGSYTF
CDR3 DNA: TGTGCCAGCAGTTCTCCGGGACAGGGTAGCTACACCTTC

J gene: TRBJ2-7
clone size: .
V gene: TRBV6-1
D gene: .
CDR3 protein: CASTTGGGSYEQYF
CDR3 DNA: TGTGCCAGCACCACAGGGGGGGGATCCTACGAGCAGTACTTC

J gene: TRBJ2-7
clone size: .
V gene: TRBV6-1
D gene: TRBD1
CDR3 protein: CASSRTGTGGEQYF
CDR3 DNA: TGTGCCAGCAGTAGAACCGGGACAGGGGGCGAGCAGTACTTC

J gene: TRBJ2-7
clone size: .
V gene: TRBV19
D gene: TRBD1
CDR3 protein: CASSLGTGLSEQYF
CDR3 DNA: TGTGCCAGTAGTCTCGGGACAGGGCTCTCCGAGCAGTACTTC

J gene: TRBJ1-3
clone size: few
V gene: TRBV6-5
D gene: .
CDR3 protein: CASVAGNTIYF
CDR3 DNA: TGTGCCAGTGTAGCTGGAAACACCATATATTTT

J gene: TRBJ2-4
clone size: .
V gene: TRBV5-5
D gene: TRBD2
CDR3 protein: CASSLLLAGVGNIQYF
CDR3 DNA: TGTGCCAGCAGCTTGCTACTAGCGGGGGTCGGAAACATTCAGTACTTC

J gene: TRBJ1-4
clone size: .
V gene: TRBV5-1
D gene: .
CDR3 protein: CASRPTVDNEKLFF
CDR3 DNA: TGCGCCAGCAGACCTACAGTAGATAATGAAAAACTGTTTTTT

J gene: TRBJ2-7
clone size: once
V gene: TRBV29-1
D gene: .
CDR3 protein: CSVGNNHEQYF
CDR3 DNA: TGCAGCGTTGGTAACAACCACGAGCAGTACTTC

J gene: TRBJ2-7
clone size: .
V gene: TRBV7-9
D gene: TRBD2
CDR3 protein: CASVSGLAAYEQYF
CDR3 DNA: TGTGCCAGCGTTTCGGGGCTAGCGGCCTACGAGCAGTACTTC

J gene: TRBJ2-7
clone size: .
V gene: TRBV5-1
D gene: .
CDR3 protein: CASSLAGDGGYEQYF
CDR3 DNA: TGCGCCAGCAGCTTGGCCGGGGACGGGGGCTACGAGCAGTACTTC

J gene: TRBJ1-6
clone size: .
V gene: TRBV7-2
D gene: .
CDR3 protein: CASSLIRPLSSYNSPLHF
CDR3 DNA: TGTGCCAGCAGCTTAATTCGTCCTCTGAGCTCCTATAATTCACCCCTCCACTTT

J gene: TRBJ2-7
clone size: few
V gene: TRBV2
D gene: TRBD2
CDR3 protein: CASRDLLAGTYEQYF
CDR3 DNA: TGTGCCAGCAGAGATCTCCTAGCGGGGACCTACGAGCAGTACTTC

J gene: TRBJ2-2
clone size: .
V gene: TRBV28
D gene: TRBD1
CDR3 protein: CASSLAGTGNTGELFF
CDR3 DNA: TGTGCCAGCAGTTTAGCCGGGACAGGGAACACCGGGGAGCTGTTTTTT

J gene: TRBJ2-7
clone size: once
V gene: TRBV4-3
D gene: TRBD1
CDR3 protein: CASSQTLPTGPPYEQYF
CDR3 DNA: TGCGCCAGCAGCCAAACCCTACCGACAGGGCCTCCCTACGAGCAGTACTTC

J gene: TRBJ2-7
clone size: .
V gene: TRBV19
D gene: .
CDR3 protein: CASSRLGNYEQYF
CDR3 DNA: TGTGCCAGTAGTCGGCTAGGAAACTACGAGCAGTACTTC

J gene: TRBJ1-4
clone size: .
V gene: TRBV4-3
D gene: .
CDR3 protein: CASSQDLRGGEKLFF
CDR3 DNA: TGCGCCAGCAGCCAAGATCTCAGGGGTGGTGAAAAACTGTTTTTT

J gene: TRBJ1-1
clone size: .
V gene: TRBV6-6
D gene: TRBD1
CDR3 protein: CASRRQGVAFF
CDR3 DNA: TGTGCCAGCAGACGACAGGGAGTAGCTTTCTTT

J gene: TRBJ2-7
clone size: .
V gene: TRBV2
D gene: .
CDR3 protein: CASSPPGSAEQYF
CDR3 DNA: TGTGCCAGCAGCCCCCCCGGGAGCGCCGAGCAGTACTTC

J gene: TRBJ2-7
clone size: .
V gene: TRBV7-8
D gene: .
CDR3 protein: CASSLRVTYEQYF
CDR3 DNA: TGTGCCAGCAGCTTGAGGGTAACCTACGAGCAGTACTTC

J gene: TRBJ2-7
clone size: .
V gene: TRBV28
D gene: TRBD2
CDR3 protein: CASSLAGAYEQYF
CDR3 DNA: TGTGCCAGCAGCTTAGCGGGAGCCTACGAGCAGTACTTC

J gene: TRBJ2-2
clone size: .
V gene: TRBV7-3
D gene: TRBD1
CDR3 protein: CASSSTGQGIGNTGELFF
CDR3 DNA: TGTGCCAGCAGCTCAACGGGACAGGGGATAGGGAACACCGGGGAGCTGTTTTTT

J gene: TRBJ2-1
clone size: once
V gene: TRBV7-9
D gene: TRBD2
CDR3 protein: CASSSSGGNNEQFF
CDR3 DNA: TGTGCCAGCAGCTCCAGCGGGGGTAACAATGAGCAGTTCTTC

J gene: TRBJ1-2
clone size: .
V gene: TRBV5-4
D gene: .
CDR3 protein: CASSLGQGGGYTF
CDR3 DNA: TGTGCCAGCAGCTTGGGCCAGGGAGGTGGCTACACCTTC

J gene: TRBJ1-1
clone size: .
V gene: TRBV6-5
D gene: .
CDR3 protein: CASSYSAGLGEAFF
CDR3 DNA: TGTGCCAGCAGTTACTCGGCAGGGCTCGGTGAAGCTTTCTTT

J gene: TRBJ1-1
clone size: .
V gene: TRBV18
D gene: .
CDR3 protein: CASSPGGMNTEAFF
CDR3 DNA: TGTGCCAGCTCACCAGGGGGGATGAACACTGAAGCTTTCTTT